This T cell receptor (beta chain) was identified in a study of T cell repertoires in cytomegalovirus infection. The wider study: Indications of both CMV infection and matching HLA type were provided by public TCR beta signatures.

TCRdb re-analysed the reads in MiXCR, keeping a single row per CDR3 protein. The table lists about 570,000 distinct CDR3 sequences, approximately 40% of them singletons. About this clonotype itself: Its antigen is still unknown.

CDR1 and CDR2 (germline): MNHEY, SVGEGT. Deletions cut 6 bases from V and 7 bases from J, with 13 bases between. There are 13 residues in the CDR3. The rearrangement joins TRBV6-2 or TRBV6-3 to TRBJ1-3; no reliable D call. This TCR was recovered from a human donor in good health (CMV status not recorded). Some clones in this sample may be carry-over from other donors' samples. The sequencing used cultured PBMCs, collected from culture after CMV antigen stimulation. CDR3 nucleotides: TGTGCCAGCAGAAGCAGCGACACCAACACCATATATTTT. Protein: CASRSSDTNTIYF.